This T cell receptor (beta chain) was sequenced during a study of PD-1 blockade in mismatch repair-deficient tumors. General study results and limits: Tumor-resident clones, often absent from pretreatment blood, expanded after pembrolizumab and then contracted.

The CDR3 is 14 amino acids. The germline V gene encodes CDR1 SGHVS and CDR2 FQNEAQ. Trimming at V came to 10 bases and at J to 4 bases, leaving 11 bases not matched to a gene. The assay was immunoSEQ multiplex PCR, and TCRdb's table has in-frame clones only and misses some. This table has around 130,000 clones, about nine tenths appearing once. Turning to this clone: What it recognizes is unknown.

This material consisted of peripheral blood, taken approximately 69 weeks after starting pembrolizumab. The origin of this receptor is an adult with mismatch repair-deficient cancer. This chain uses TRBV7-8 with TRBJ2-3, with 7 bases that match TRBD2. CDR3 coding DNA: TGTGCCACTCTAGGCAGGCGGGAGTCAGATACGCAGTATTTT. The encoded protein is CATLGRRESDTQYF.